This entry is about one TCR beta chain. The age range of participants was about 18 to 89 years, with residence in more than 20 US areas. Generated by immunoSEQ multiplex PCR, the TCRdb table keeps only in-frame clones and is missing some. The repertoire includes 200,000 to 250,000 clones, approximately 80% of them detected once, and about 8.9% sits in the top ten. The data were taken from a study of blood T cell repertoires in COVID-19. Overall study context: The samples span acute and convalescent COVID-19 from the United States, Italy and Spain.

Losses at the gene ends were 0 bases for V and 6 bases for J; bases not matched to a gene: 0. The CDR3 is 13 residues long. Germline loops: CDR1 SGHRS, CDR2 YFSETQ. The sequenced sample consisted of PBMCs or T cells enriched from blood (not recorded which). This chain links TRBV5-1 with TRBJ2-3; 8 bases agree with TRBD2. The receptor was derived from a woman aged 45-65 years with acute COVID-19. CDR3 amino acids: CASSLASGDTQYF. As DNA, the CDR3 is TGCGCCAGCAGCTTGGCTAGCGGGGATACGCAGTATTTT.